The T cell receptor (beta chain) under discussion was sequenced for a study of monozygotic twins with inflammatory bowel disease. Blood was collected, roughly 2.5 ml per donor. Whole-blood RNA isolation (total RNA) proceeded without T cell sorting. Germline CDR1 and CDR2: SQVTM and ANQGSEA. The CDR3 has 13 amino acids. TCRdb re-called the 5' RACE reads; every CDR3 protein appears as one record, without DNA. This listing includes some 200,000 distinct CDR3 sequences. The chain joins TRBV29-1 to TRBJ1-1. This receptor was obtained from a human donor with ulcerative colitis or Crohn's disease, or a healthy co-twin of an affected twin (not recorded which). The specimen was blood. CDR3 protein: CSVEWQSNTEAFF.